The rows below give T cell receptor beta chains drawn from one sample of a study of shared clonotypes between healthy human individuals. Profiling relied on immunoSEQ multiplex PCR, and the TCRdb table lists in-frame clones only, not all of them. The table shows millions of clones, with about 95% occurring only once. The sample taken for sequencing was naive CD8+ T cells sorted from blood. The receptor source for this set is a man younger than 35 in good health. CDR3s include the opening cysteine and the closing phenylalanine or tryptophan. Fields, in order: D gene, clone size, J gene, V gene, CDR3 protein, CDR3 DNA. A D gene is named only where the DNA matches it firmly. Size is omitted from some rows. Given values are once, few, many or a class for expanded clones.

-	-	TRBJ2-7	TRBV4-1	CASSQDSVDEQYF	TGCGCCAGCAGCCAAGATTCTGTCGACGAGCAGTACTTC
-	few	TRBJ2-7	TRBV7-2	CASSLYGDEQYF	TGTGCCAGCAGCTTATACGGGGACGAGCAGTACTTC
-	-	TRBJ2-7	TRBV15	CATSRGLYEQYF	TGTGCCACCAGCAGAGGTCTATACGAGCAGTACTTC
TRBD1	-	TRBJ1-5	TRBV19	CASTEGQGATTAQHF	TGTGCCAGTACCGAGGGACAGGGGGCGACAACGGCCCAGCATTTT
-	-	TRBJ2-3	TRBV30	CAWSVLQGGQYF	TGTGCCTGGAGTGTACTTCAGGGGGGGCAGTATTTT
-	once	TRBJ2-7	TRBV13	CASSFRASYEQYF	TGTGCCAGCAGCTTTAGAGCCAGCTACGAGCAGTACTTC
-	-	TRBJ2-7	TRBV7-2	CASSPSGPSSYEQYF	TGTGCCAGCAGCCCCAGCGGGCCGAGCTCCTACGAGCAGTACTTC
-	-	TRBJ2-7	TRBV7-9	CASSSGPGYTYEQYF	TGTGCCAGCAGCTCCGGCCCAGGATACACCTACGAGCAGTACTTC
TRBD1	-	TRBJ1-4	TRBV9	CASRGPDRDGEKLFF	TGTGCCAGCAGGGGACCGGACAGGGATGGTGAAAAACTGTTTTTT
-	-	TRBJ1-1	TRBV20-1	CSAELISEAFF	TGCAGTGCTGAGCTAATTTCTGAAGCTTTCTTT
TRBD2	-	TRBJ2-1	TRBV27	CASSPLGTSGGPNEQFF	TGTGCCAGCAGTCCCCTTGGGACTAGCGGGGGGCCTAATGAGCAGTTCTTC
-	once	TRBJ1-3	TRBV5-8	CASSLGGSSGNTIYF	TGTGCCAGCAGCTTGGGGGGCAGCTCTGGAAACACCATATATTTT
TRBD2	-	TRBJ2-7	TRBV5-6	CASSLGTSGGPTYEQYF	TGTGCCAGCAGCTTGGGGACTAGCGGGGGGCCTACCTACGAGCAGTACTTC
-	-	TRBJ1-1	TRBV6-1	CASSELGVGAEAFF	TGTGCCAGCAGTGAACTGGGGGTCGGCGCTGAAGCTTTCTTT
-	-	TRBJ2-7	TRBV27	CASSWVGDGYYEQYF	TGTGCCAGCAGTTGGGTGGGGGACGGGTACTACGAGCAGTACTTC
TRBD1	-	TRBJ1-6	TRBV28	CASRQLRDRHVGNDSPLHF	TGTGCCAGCAGACAACTCCGGGACAGGCATGTCGGTAACGATTCACCCCTCCACTTT
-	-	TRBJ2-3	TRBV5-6	CASSDGSTDTQYF	TGTGCCAGCAGCGACGGGAGCACAGATACGCAGTATTTT
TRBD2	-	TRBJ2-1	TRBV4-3	CASSQDRAGSYNEQFF	TGCGCCAGCAGCCAAGATCGAGCGGGATCATACAATGAGCAGTTCTTC
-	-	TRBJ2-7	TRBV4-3	CASSQDLSGTTYEQYF	TGCGCCAGCAGCCAAGATCTATCGGGCACCACCTACGAGCAGTACTTC
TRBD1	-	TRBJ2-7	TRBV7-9	CASSFLPGQGAGEQYF	TGTGCCAGCAGCTTCTTACCGGGACAGGGGGCGGGTGAGCAGTACTTC
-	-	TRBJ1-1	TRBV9	CASSVFGGGEAFF	TGTGCCAGCAGCGTATTCGGGGGAGGTGAAGCTTTCTTT
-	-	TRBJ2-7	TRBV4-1	CASSQVQSYEQYF	TGCGCCAGCAGCCAAGTTCAGTCCTACGAGCAGTACTTC
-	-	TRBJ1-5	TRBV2	CASSVGQAEGNQPQHF	TGTGCCAGCAGTGTAGGACAAGCCGAGGGCAATCAGCCCCAGCATTTT
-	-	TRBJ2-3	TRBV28	CASSLWVGVADTQYF	TGTGCCAGCAGTTTATGGGTTGGTGTAGCAGATACGCAGTATTTT
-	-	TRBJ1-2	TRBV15	CATSSGGGALGYTF	TGTGCCACCAGCAGTGGAGGGGGGGCTCTTGGCTACACCTTC
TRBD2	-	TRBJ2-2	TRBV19	CASSIIGLAGGTGELFF	TGTGCCAGTAGTATAATTGGACTAGCGGGAGGCACCGGGGAGCTGTTTTTT
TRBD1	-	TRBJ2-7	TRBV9	CASSVGDRGGEQYF	TGTGCCAGCAGCGTAGGGGACAGGGGCGGCGAGCAGTACTTC
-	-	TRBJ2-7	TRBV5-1	CASRSGNSYEQYF	TGCGCCAGCAGGTCAGGGAACTCCTACGAGCAGTACTTC
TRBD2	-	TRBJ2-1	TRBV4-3	CASSQASGRVHEQFF	TGCGCCAGCAGCCAAGCTAGCGGGAGGGTCCATGAGCAGTTCTTC
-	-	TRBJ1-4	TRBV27	CASSPLDGTSNEKLFF	TGTGCCAGCAGTCCCTTGGATGGGACTTCTAATGAAAAACTGTTTTTT
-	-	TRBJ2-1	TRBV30	CASTQGTAGGGRKLFYNEQFF	TGTGCCTCCACGCAAGGGACTGCCGGGGGCGGTAGGAAACTTTTCTACAATGAGCAGTTCTTC
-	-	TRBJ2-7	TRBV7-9	CASSSDIPEQYF	TGTGCCAGCAGCTCGGACATTCCCGAGCAGTACTTC
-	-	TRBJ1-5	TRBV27	CASRGGGSNQPQHF	TGTGCCAGCAGGGGGGGCGGGAGCAATCAGCCCCAGCATTTT
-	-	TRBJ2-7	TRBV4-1	CASSQDPPAVPGPWNEQYF	TGCGCCAGCAGCCAAGACCCCCCGGCGGTCCCTGGGCCTTGGAACGAGCAGTACTTC
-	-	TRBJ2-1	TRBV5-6	CASSLGQMPGYNEQFF	TGTGCCAGCAGCTTGGGGCAGATGCCCGGCTACAATGAGCAGTTCTTC
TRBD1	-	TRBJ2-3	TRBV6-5	CASSYATGWDTDTQYF	TGTGCCAGCAGTTACGCGACAGGGTGGGACACAGATACGCAGTATTTT
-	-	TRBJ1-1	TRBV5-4	CASSFGENTEAFF	TGTGCCAGCAGCTTCGGAGAGAACACTGAAGCTTTCTTT
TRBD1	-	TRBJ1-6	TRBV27	CASSLRGQYNSPLHF	TGTGCCAGCAGTTTAAGGGGGCAGTATAATTCACCCCTCCACTTT
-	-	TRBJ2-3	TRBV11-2	CASSPRGESLTDTQYF	TGTGCCAGCAGCCCGAGGGGGGAGAGTTTGACAGATACGCAGTATTTT
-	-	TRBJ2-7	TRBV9	CASSVGGGRSYEQYF	TGTGCCAGCAGCGTAGGAGGTGGCAGGTCCTACGAGCAGTACTTC
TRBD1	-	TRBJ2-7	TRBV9	CASSVGTGGPEQYF	TGTGCCAGCAGCGTAGGGACAGGGGGCCCCGAGCAGTACTTC
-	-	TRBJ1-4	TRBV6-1	CASSEGGQGYNEKLFF	TGTGCCAGCAGTGAAGGGGGCCAGGGCTATAATGAAAAACTGTTTTTT
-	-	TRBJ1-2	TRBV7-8	CASSFPESSAHGYTF	TGTGCCAGCAGCTTTCCGGAATCCAGCGCTCACGGCTACACCTTC
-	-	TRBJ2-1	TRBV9	CASSLPAAGEQFF	TGTGCCAGCAGCCTACCCGCAGCGGGTGAGCAGTTCTTC
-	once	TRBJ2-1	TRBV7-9	CASSLIDGYNEQFF	TGTGCCAGCAGCTTAATTGACGGATACAATGAGCAGTTCTTC
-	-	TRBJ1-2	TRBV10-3	CAISEPQGGYTF	TGTGCCATCAGTGAGCCTCAGGGGGGCTACACCTTC
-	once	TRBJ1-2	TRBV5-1	CASSPEQTAVYGYTF	TGCGCCAGCAGCCCGGAACAGACAGCGGTCTATGGCTACACCTTC
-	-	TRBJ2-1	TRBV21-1	CASSTRRTGRWGEQFF	TGTGCCAGCAGCACACGCAGGACAGGACGTTGGGGTGAGCAGTTCTTC
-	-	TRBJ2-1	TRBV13	CASSFISGRDRAPTDEQFF	TGTGCCAGCAGCTTCATATCGGGGCGGGACAGAGCTCCTACAGATGAGCAGTTCTTC
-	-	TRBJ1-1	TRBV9	CASSEGPGLNTEAFF	TGTGCCAGCAGCGAGGGGCCGGGGCTTAACACTGAAGCTTTCTTT
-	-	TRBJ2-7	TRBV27	CASSSHRVSRATEQYF	TGTGCCAGCAGTTCCCATCGGGTTTCGAGGGCGACCGAGCAGTACTTC
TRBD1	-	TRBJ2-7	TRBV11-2	CASSLALGQGASYEQYF	TGTGCCAGCAGCTTAGCCCTCGGGCAGGGGGCCTCCTACGAGCAGTACTTC
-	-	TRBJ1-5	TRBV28	CASSLDGGQPQHF	TGTGCCAGCAGTTTAGATGGTGGTCAGCCCCAGCATTTT
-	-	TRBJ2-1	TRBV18	CASSPAGKSYNEQFF	TGTGCCAGCTCACCGGCCGGGAAATCCTACAATGAGCAGTTCTTC
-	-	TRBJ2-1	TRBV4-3	CASSQGGRGVANEQFF	TGCGCCAGCAGCCAAGGGGGGCGCGGGGTGGCGAATGAGCAGTTCTTC